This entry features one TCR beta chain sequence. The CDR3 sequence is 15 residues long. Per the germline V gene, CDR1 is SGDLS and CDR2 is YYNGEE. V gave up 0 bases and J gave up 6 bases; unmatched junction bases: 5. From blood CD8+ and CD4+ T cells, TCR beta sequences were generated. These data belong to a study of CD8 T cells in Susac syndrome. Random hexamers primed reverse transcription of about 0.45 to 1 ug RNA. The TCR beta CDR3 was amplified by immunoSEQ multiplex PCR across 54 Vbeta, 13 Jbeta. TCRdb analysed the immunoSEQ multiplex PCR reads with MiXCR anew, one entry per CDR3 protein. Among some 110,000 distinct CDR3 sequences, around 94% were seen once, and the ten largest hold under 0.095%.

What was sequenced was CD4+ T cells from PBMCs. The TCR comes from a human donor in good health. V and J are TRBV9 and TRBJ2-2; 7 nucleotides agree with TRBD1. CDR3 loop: CASSVAGQAAGELFF. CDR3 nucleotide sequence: TGTGCCAGCAGCGTAGCTGGACAGGCGGCCGGGGAGCTGTTTTTT.